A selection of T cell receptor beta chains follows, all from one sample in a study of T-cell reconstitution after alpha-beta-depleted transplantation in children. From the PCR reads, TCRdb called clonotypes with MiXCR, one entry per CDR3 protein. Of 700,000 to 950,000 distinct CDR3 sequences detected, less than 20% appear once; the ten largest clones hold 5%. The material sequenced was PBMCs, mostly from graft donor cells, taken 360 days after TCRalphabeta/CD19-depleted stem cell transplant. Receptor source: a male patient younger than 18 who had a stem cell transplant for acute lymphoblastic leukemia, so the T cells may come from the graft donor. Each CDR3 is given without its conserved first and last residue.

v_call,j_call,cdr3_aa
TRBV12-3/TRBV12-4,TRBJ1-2,ASSLSPPGTYGYT
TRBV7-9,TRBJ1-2,ASSLTTGQPLGYGYT
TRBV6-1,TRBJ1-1,ASRGRTGGMNTEAF
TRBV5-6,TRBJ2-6,ASSLEGGKAGANVLT
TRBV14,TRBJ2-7,ASSPASGSEQY
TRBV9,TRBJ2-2,ASSVGAGGNTGELF
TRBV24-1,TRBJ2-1,ATSDPVYNEQF
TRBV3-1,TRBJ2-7,ASSQVRTSGSIGEQY
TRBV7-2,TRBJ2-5,ASSHYQETQY
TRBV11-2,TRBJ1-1,ASSSSGRNTEAF
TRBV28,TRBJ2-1,ASSRSGVYNEQF
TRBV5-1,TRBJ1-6,ASSTYRSLGKAVNSPLH
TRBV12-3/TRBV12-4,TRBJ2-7,ASSRYAYEQY
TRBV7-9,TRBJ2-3,ASSFPYTGPQY
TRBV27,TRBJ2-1,ASSLQGHWGSWNNEQF
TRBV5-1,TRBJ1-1,ASSLLVGNTEAF
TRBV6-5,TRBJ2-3,ASSYSVSTDTQY
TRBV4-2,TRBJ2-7,ASSQFLRSRA
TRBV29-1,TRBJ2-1,SVKGAREGLSYNEQF
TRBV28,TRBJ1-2,ASSFPSYGYT
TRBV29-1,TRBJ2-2,SVEDGLAGDISGELF
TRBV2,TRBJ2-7,ASSGLAVYYEQY
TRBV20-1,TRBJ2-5,SVRRRPLQETQY
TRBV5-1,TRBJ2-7,ASSLGTPYEQY
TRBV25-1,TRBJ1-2,ASSESGESSLSTGYT
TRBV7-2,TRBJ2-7,ASSLVSGGAYEQY
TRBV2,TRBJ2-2,ASSEAPLSRGVRQKHTGELF
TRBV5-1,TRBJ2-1,ASSLFDWYNEQF
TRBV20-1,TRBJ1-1,SARDPGLMNTEAF
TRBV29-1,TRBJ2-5,SLKPEGRQTQY
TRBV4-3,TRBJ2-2,ASSRHTGELF
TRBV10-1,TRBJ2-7,ASLGYSRPPYEQY
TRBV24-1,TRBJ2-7,ATSDVADEQY
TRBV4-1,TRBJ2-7,ASSRGVLLAGGGEQY
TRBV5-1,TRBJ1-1,ASSPNGVNTEAF
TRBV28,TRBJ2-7,ASSPGRHEQY
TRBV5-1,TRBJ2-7,ASSLEPGAYEQY
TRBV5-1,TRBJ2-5,ASSFSGDQETQY
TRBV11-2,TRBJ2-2,ASGIAGANTGELF
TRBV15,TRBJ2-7,ATRDSSYEQY
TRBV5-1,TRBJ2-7,ASSLVGLADLRYEQY
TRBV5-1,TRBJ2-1,ASSLRPGEYNEQF
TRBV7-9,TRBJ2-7,ASSLGSGRVPLQY
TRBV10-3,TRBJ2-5,AIRTATVEETQY
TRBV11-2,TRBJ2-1,ASSSHVGGTSGGSYNEQF
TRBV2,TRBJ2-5,ASSEISTGSKETQY
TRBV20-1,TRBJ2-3,SARGPSGRRFDTQY
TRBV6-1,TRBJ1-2,ASSDHRDRGLRNYGYT
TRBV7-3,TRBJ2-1,ASSLTGAVNEQF
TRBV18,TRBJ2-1,ASSPPGSLSYNEQF
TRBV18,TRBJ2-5,ASSPFGTSWETQY
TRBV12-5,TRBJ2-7,ASGNRPGSSTYEQY
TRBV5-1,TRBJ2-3,ASSHSWSGQY
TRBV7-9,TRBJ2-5,ASSLRGAGAGLETQY
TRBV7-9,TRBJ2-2,ASSLTSAGELF